This paragraph reports one TCR beta chain. The target antigen is unknown. Total RNA amounting to 500 ng was the source from which TCR beta cDNA was made with a constant-region primer. ARM-PCR, slightly modified, supplied the TCR beta libraries through three nested multiplex PCR rounds. Each of the first two PCR rounds ran roughly 10 cycles with TRBV1-TRBV30 forward and C-beta reverse primers. Via MiXCR, TCRdb re-called the multiplex PCR reads, giving one row per CDR3 protein. The sample holds some 21,000 distinct CDR3 sequences, about three quarters seen once. This sample is part of a study of tumor-infiltrating lymphocytes in primary liver carcinoma. Total RNA and DNA came together from about 21-30 mg of bulk tissue without cell sorting. Patients showed chronic HBV infection and an absence of prior treatment. Every single tumor sample held over 80% viable tumor cells. Points from the study as a whole: The proportion of top clones found throughout all five tumor regions was only about 8-25%.

This CDR3 spans 18 amino acids. With 2 bases removed from V and 6 bases from J, the gap between germline ends came to 24 bases. Germline CDR1 is LGHNA and CDR2 is YSLEER. The sample was liver tumor tissue from sampling region 1. Stated subset: tumor region T1, superior pole. The chain employs TRBV4-3 and TRBJ2-3; D gene unclear. The TCR originated in a woman in her 30s with primary liver carcinoma and hepatitis B virus infection. CDR3 nucleotides: TGCGCCAGCAGCCAATCGCTTTGGCTGGGTGATCCCGATGATACGCAGTATTTT. This gives the protein CASSQSLWLGDPDDTQYF.